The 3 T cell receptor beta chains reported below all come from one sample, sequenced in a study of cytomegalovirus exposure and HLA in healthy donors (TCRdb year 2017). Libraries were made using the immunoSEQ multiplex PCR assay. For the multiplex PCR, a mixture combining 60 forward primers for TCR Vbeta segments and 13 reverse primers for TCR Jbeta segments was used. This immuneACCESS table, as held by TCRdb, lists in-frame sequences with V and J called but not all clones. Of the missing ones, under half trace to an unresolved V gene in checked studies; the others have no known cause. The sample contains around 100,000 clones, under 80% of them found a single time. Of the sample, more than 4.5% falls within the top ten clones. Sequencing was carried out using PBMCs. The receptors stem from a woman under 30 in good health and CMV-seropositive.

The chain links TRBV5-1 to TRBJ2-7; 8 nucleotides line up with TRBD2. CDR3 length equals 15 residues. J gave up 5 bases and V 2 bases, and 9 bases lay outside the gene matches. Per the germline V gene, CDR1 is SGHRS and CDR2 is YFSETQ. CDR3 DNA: TGCGCCAGCAGCTTAGCGGGAGCCACCCGGGACGAGCAGTACTTC. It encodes CASSLAGATRDEQYF.

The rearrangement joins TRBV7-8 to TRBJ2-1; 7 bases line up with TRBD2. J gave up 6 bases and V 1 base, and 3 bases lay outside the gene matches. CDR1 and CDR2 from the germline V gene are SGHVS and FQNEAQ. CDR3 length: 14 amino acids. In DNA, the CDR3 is TGTGCCAGCAGCTTAGGACTAGCTTTCAATGAGCAGTTCTTC. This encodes CASSLGLAFNEQFF.

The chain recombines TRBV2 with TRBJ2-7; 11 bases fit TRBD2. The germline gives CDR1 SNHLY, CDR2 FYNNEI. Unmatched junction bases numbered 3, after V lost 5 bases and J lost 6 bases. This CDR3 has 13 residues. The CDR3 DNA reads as TGTGCCAGCAGTCCAACTAGCGGGAGCGAGCAGTACTTC. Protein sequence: CASSPTSGSEQYF.